The entry that follows covers one T cell receptor beta chain sequence. Study processing details: Estimation of nucleated cell counts relied on the amplification of reference gene primers. Here immunoSEQ multiplex PCR was the method, and the copy in TCRdb shows in-frame clones only, minus some. V, J and clone size are those of that table, while D and trimming were read from the DNA. The table shows approximately 21,000 clones, with around 90% occurring only once. This sample was taken from a study of blood T cell repertoires in COVID-19. Across the whole study: The United States, Italy and Spain provided the acute and convalescent COVID-19 samples. Nucleic acid was either cDNA or gDNA, and it came from T cells, B-cell-depleted T cells, or PBMCs.

The CDR3 has 14 residues. Looked up from germline, CDR1 is KGHSY and CDR2 is FQNENV. The J segment lost 7 bases and the V segment lost 1 base, leaving 1 base of the junction unmatched. J is TRBJ2-7 and V is TRBV16, with TRBD2 matching over 13 bases. Sequenced: peripheral blood. This clonotype originated in a human donor in a cohort sampled during active COVID-19. CDR3 nucleotides: TGTGCCAGCAGCCAATTGGGACTAGCGGGGGAGCAGTACTTC. It codes for CASSQLGLAGEQYF.